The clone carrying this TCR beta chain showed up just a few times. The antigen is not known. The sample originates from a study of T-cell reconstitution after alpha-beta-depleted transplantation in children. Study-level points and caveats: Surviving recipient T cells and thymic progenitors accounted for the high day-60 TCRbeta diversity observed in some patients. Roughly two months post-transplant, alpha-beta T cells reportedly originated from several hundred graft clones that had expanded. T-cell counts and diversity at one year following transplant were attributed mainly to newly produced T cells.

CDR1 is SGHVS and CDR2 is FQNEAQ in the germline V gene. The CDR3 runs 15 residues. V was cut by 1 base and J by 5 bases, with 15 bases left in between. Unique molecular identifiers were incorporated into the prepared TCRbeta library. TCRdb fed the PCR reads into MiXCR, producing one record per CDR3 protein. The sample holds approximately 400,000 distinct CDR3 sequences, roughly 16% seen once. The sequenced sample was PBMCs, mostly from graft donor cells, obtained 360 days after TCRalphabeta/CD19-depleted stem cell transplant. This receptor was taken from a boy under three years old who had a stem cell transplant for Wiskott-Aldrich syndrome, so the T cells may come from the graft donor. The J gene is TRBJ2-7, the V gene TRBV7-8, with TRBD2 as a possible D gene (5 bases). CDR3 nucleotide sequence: TGTGCCAGCAGCTTAGAACTAGAAAGCTTCAACGAGCAGTACTTC. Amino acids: CASSLELESFNEQYF.